What follows describes a single TCR beta chain. This CDR3 has 14 amino acids. V lost 6 bases and J 0 bases, leaving 11 bases between the germline ends. CDR1 and CDR2 (germline): SGHTA, FQGTGA. Original data processing: Reference gene primer amplification in the assay estimated nucleated cell counts. Sequencing was performed with immunoSEQ multiplex PCR; in TCRdb, only in-frame clones are kept and a portion is missing. For V, J and clone size, that table is used; D and trimming come from the DNA. Of around 250,000 clones listed, about 88% are singletons. The data were obtained in a study of blood T cell repertoires in COVID-19. Overall study context: COVID-19 samples from acute and convalescent phases originated in the United States, Italy and Spain.

The origin of this receptor is a woman between 50 and 59 years old who had been exposed to COVID-19. The V gene is TRBV7-3, the J gene TRBJ1-1; tentative D call: TRBD1 (5 bases). Sequences were obtained from PBMCs or T cells enriched from blood (not recorded which). CDR3 nucleotide sequence: TGTGCCAGCAGTACTCGGGGGATGAACACTGAAGCTTTCTTT. Translating gives CASSTRGMNTEAFF.